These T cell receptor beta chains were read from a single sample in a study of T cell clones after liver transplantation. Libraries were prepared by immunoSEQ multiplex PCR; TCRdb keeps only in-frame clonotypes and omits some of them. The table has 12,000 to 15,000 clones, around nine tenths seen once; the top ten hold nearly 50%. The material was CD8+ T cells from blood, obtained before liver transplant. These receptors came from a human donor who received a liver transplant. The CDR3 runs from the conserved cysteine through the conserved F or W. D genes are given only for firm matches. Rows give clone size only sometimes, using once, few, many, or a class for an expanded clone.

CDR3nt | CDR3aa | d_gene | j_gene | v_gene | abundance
TGTGCCAGCAGCTCGGACGGGACAGGCTTGCTATCAGCCCAGCATTTT | CASSSDGTGLLSAQHF | TRBD1 | TRBJ1-5 | TRBV7-3 | medium-sized
TGCAGTGCTAATCAGGGCAGTGAGCAGTACTTC | CSANQGSEQYF | . | TRBJ2-7 | TRBV20-1 | .
TGTGCCAGCAGCCAAGTTCAGTCGGGCACCGGGGAGCTGTTTTTT | CASSQVQSGTGELFF | . | TRBJ2-2 | TRBV4-2 | .
TGTGCCAGTGGGCCCACAGATACGCAGTATTTT | CASGPTDTQYF | . | TRBJ2-3 | TRBV5-4 | .
TGTGCCAGCAGCTTCGGGGGGAGCCCTGAAGCTTTCTTT | CASSFGGSPEAFF | . | TRBJ1-1 | TRBV13 | .
TGTGCCAGCAGACCCGGACGGTTGATTCAAGAGACCCAGTACTTC | CASRPGRLIQETQYF | . | TRBJ2-5 | TRBV28 | once
TGTGCCAGCAGAACGACAGGCGATACCTACGAGCAGTACTTC | CASRTTGDTYEQYF | . | TRBJ2-7 | TRBV7-9 | .
TGTGCCAGCAGCGTGGAGTCATCGGGGCTAGAAGATACGCAGTATTTT | CASSVESSGLEDTQYF | . | TRBJ2-3 | TRBV9 | .
TGTGCCAGCAGCTCCCCCGATACGGGACTAGCGGACTACGAGCAGTACTTC | CASSSPDTGLADYEQYF | TRBD2 | TRBJ2-7 | TRBV7-9 | .
TGTGCCAGCAGTGGACACCTGAACACTGAAGCTTTCTTT | CASSGHLNTEAFF | . | TRBJ1-1 | TRBV25-1 | .
TGTGCCAGCAGCCCTGGGCCCCCCGGCGGTGCAGATACGCAGTATTTT | CASSPGPPGGADTQYF | . | TRBJ2-3 | TRBV5-4 | .
TGTGCCAGCAGCGTAGAAGGGGTCGGTGAGCAGTTCTTC | CASSVEGVGEQFF | . | TRBJ2-1 | TRBV9 | .
TGTGCCAGTACGCCCGGCGGGGGGCAGAGGGACGAGCAGTACTTC | CASTPGGGQRDEQYF | TRBD2 | TRBJ2-7 | TRBV19 | .
TGTGCCAGCAGCTTAGTCGGGACTAATGAGCAGTTCTTC | CASSLVGTNEQFF | . | TRBJ2-1 | TRBV7-8 | .
TGTGCCAGCAGCTTGACCGGGGGCGAATACGAGCAGTACTTC | CASSLTGGEYEQYF | . | TRBJ2-7 | TRBV5-6 | few
TGTGCCAGCAGCCAATCGGCTGGGGACAACTTACCCTACGAGCAGTACTTC | CASSQSAGDNLPYEQYF | . | TRBJ2-7 | TRBV14 | .
TGTGCCAGCAGTCCCGGGACTAGCTCTACCGGGGAGCTGTTTTTT | CASSPGTSSTGELFF | TRBD2 | TRBJ2-2 | TRBV2 | .
TGTGCCATCAGTGACTGGCCCCCCGGGACTTCCTACGAGCAGTACTTC | CAISDWPPGTSYEQYF | . | TRBJ2-7 | TRBV10-3 | medium-sized
TGCGCCAGCAGCCAAGAGCTGGAGCGGGAGTGGGGATTGGATACGCAGTATTTT | CASSQELEREWGLDTQYF | TRBD2 | TRBJ2-3 | TRBV4-3 | .
TGTGCCATCAGTGAGTCGACTAGCGGGAGGAGGAATGAGCAGTTCTTC | CAISESTSGRRNEQFF | TRBD2 | TRBJ2-1 | TRBV10-3 | .
TGTGCCAGCAGCCAGGAGTTTAGCGGGAGAGTCGCCTACGAGCAGTACTTC | CASSQEFSGRVAYEQYF | TRBD2 | TRBJ2-7 | TRBV28 | .
TGTGCCAGCAGTCGGGACAGCCAAGAGACCCAGTACTTC | CASSRDSQETQYF | TRBD1 | TRBJ2-5 | TRBV27 | .
TGTGCCAGCACCGGGCACGAGCAGTACTTC | CASTGHEQYF | . | TRBJ2-7 | TRBV21-1 | .
TGTGCCAGCAGACAGCGGGGGGCAGTTGGAGATACGCAGTATTTT | CASRQRGAVGDTQYF | TRBD2 | TRBJ2-3 | TRBV7-8 | .
TGCGCCAGCAGCCAAGAGGGGGAGGGGCGGAAAGAGACCCAGTACTTC | CASSQEGEGRKETQYF | TRBD2 | TRBJ2-5 | TRBV4-1 | .
TGTGCCAGCAGTTATCCGGGGGGCTATGGCTACACCTTC | CASSYPGGYGYTF | . | TRBJ1-2 | TRBV6-6 | .
TGTGCCTGGAGTGTAAGCAGGCCCATAAGCCCGGACACTGAAGCTTTCTTT | CAWSVSRPISPDTEAFF | . | TRBJ1-1 | TRBV30 | .
TGTGCCATCAGTGAGGTGGGGACCCTCACCGGGGAGCTGTTTTTT | CAISEVGTLTGELFF | . | TRBJ2-2 | TRBV10-3 | .
TGTGCCAGTAGTATGAGCAGCGGGGGGTACAATGAGCAGTTCTTC | CASSMSSGGYNEQFF | TRBD2 | TRBJ2-1 | TRBV19 | .
TGTGCCAGCAGTTTCATTTTCTCTGGGGCCAACGTCCTGACTTTC | CASSFIFSGANVLTF | . | TRBJ2-6 | TRBV27 | once
TGTGCCAGCAGCAGCAGGGGGACAGCGAACACTGAAGCTTTCTTT | CASSSRGTANTEAFF | TRBD1 | TRBJ1-1 | TRBV7-9 | once
TGTGCCAGCAGCTTAGCCACAGGTTACAATGAGCAGTTCTTC | CASSLATGYNEQFF | . | TRBJ2-1 | TRBV13 | .
TGCGCCAGCAGCTACATTACAGCGTTTTACAGGGAGGTAAATGAAAAACTGTTTTTT | CASSYITAFYREVNEKLFF | . | TRBJ1-4 | TRBV4-1 | .
TGTGCCAGCAGCTTATGGACAGGGGGCACCGGGGAGCTGTTTTTT | CASSLWTGGTGELFF | TRBD1 | TRBJ2-2 | TRBV7-2 | once
TGCGCCAGCAGCTCCCAGGGGAGCCAAGAGACCCAGTACTTC | CASSSQGSQETQYF | . | TRBJ2-5 | TRBV5-1 | .
TGTGCCAGCAGCTTACCCCCCTGGGGAAATGGGGCTGAAGCTTTCTTT | CASSLPPWGNGAEAFF | . | TRBJ1-1 | TRBV11-3 | .
TGCGCCAGCACCGAGATAGCGGGAGGTTCCACAGATACGCAGTATTTT | CASTEIAGGSTDTQYF | TRBD2 | TRBJ2-3 | TRBV5-1 | .
TGTGCCAGCACCCCCGACCCTCGGCTCGCCCACAATGAGCAGTTCTTC | CASTPDPRLAHNEQFF | . | TRBJ2-1 | TRBV27 | .
TGTGCCAGCAGCAACCCCGACAGGGGTGCTAATGAAAAACTGTTTTTT | CASSNPDRGANEKLFF | TRBD1 | TRBJ1-4 | TRBV5-4 | once
TGCGCCAGCAGCCAAGAGATCCCCATCCAGGGGTACGGTCGCGAGCAGTACTTC | CASSQEIPIQGYGREQYF | . | TRBJ2-7 | TRBV4-3 | .
TGTGCCAGCAGTGAAGCGCCTAGGGGGATGGGCTACGAGCAGTACTTC | CASSEAPRGMGYEQYF | . | TRBJ2-7 | TRBV6-1 | .
TGTGCTAGTGGTTCCCGGTATACGCCCCAGCATTTT | CASGSRYTPQHF | . | TRBJ1-5 | TRBV12-5 | .
TGCGCCAGCAGTGAGTCAGTATGGAGAGGGATGGAGACCCAGTACTTC | CASSESVWRGMETQYF | . | TRBJ2-5 | TRBV10-1 | .
TGTGCCAGCAGCCCCTCCGCATGGGAGACCCAGTACTTC | CASSPSAWETQYF | . | TRBJ2-5 | TRBV7-9 | once
TGTGCCAGCAGCCAAGAGAACGGCGGCGAGCAGTACTTC | CASSQENGGEQYF | . | TRBJ2-7 | TRBV4-2 | .
TGTGCCAGCAGCCCCAGACTAGCGGGAGGGCTCTACAATGAGCAGTTCTTC | CASSPRLAGGLYNEQFF | TRBD2 | TRBJ2-1 | TRBV11-3 | .
TGTGCCAGCAGCGTAGGGGGAGGGAACAATGAGCAGTTCTTC | CASSVGGGNNEQFF | TRBD2 | TRBJ2-1 | TRBV9 | .
TGTGCCAGCTCGACATATCGGTACAATGAGCAGTTCTTC | CASSTYRYNEQFF | . | TRBJ2-1 | TRBV27 | .
TGTGCTAGTGGCCCCGACTATCCGGTCTACAATGAGCAGTTCTTC | CASGPDYPVYNEQFF | . | TRBJ2-1 | TRBV12-5 | .
TGTGCCAGCAGTCCCTGGGACAGTGACTACGAGCAGTACTTC | CASSPWDSDYEQYF | TRBD1 | TRBJ2-7 | TRBV27 | .
TGCAGCGTTGAAGTCGTAGCGGACCCGTACAATGAGCAGTTCTTC | CSVEVVADPYNEQFF | . | TRBJ2-1 | TRBV29-1 | .
TGTGCCAGCAGCGCGACAGGGACCCACACTGAAGCTTTCTTT | CASSATGTHTEAFF | TRBD1 | TRBJ1-1 | TRBV27 | .
TGTGCCAGCAGTTCGTTTAGCACAGATACGCAGTATTTT | CASSSFSTDTQYF | . | TRBJ2-3 | TRBV27 | .